What follows are 18 T cell receptor beta chains derived from one specimen sequenced in a study of control samples from healthy donors and cancer patients. The repertoire was sequenced with immunoSEQ multiplex PCR; TCRdb's copy has only in-frame clones and lacks some. The sample contains about 410,000 clones, roughly 90% of which appear only once. Sample: PBMCs. These receptors were collected from a man aged 35 to 55 with head and neck cancer.

The sample holds one count of this clone. The chain has TRBV27 and TRBJ1-4; D gene uncertain. V lost 1 base, J lost 5 bases, and 8 bases lay in between. CDR3 length: 14 amino acids. Per the germline V gene, CDR1 is MNHEY and CDR2 is SMNVEV (reference sequence). The CDR3 here is CASSLWDPNEKLFF. The CDR3, as DNA: TGTGCCAGCAGTTTATGGGATCCCAATGAAAAACTGTTTTTT.

V gene TRBV6-5 combines with J gene TRBJ1-1; D remains unclear. The CDR3 totals 13 residues. Germline loops: CDR1 MNHEY, CDR2 SVGAGI. V was clipped by 5 bases and J by 1 base, with 8 bases between them. CDR3 in DNA: TGTGCCAGCAGTAAGCGCCGGAACACTGAAGCTTTCTTT. It codes for CASSKRRNTEAFF.

The V gene is TRBV2, the J gene TRBJ1-5, with unresolved D. V lost 6 bases to trimming and J lost 5 bases, with 8 bases between them. There are 12 residues in the CDR3. The germline V gene encodes CDR1 SNHLY and CDR2 FYNNEI. CDR3 protein: CASRGWDQPQHF. As DNA, the CDR3 is TGTGCCAGCAGGGGGTGGGATCAGCCCCAGCATTTT.

The J gene is TRBJ1-6, the V gene TRBV30; D gene ambiguous. The germline V gene encodes CDR1 GTSNPN and CDR2 SVGIG (reference sequence). The CDR3 is 13 amino acids. V lost 1 base to trimming and J lost 7 bases, with 8 bases between them. Here the CDR3 reads CAWSGQTNSPLHF. The CDR3 coding sequence is TGTGCCTGGAGTGGGCAGACCAATTCACCCCTCCACTTT.

The V call is TRBV18, the J call TRBJ2-2; a weak D match, TRBD2 (5 bases). The CDR3 is made up of 14 amino acids. The V and J ends lost 2 bases and 1 base respectively, with 5 bases between them. The germline V gene has CDR1 KGHSH and CDR2 LQKENI. Here the CDR3 DNA reads TGTGCCAGCTCACCAGGACTGAACACCGGGGAGCTGTTTTTT. Its translation: CASSPGLNTGELFF.

This clone was counted once. Other DNA sequences of this sample code for an identical CDR3. The chain uses TRBV28 and TRBJ1-2, with 8 bases matching TRBD1. CDR3 length equals 15 residues. J gave up 8 bases and V 6 bases, and 14 bases lay outside the gene matches. Germline lookup yields CDR1 MDHEN and CDR2 SYDVKM. CDR3 nucleotides: TGTGCCAGCAGGGGAAGGCGGGACAGGAGTGAGGGCTACACCTTC. Protein sequence: CASRGRRDRSEGYTF.

V is TRBV9 and J is TRBJ1-4; TRBD1 might be the D (5 bases). The V end lost 0 bases, the J end lost 5 bases, and 8 bases lay between the germline ends. CDR1 is SGDLS and CDR2 is YYNGEE in the germline V gene. The CDR3 covers 14 residues. CDR3 amino acids: CASSVGGENEKLFF. The CDR3 DNA sequence: TGTGCCAGCAGCGTAGGAGGGGAGAATGAAAAACTGTTTTTT.

The rearrangement links TRBV2 to TRBJ2-5, with TRBD2 identical over 8 bases. The V and J ends lost 1 base and 1 base, in that order; junction bases with no gene match: 2. Germline loops: CDR1 SNHLY, CDR2 FYNNEI. CDR3 size: 15 residues. CDR3 coding DNA: TGTGCCAGCAGTGAAGGCGGGGGGCTCCAAGAGACCCAGTACTTC. Residues: CASSEGGGLQETQYF.

V gene TRBV7-2 combines with J gene TRBJ1-4; D unresolved. The CDR3 is made up of 15 amino acids. Germline V gene data show CDR1 as SGHTA and CDR2 as FQGNSA. Trimming took 4 bases from V and 0 from J, leaving 9 bases between them. The CDR3, as DNA: TGTGCCAGCAGCTCGAAGAGGGCAACTAATGAAAAACTGTTTTTT. This encodes CASSSKRATNEKLFF.

The chain carries TRBV21-1 and TRBJ1-2. TRBV21-1 constitutes a pseudogene. This CDR3 has 14 residues. CDR3 loop: CVSSKGAGPGGYTF. CDR3 in DNA: TGTGTCAGCAGCAAAGGGGCCGGGCCAGGCGGCTACACCTTC.

The chain carries TRBV29-1 and TRBJ1-2, with D unresolved. The germline V gene encodes CDR1 SQVTM and CDR2 ANQGSEA. The CDR3 has 13 amino acids. Trimming shortened V by 6 bases and J by 4 bases, and 15 bases separated the two germline ends. CDR3 protein: CSVMPRLAYGYTF. The CDR3 DNA sequence: TGCAGCGTGATGCCCCGTCTGGCCTATGGCTACACCTTC.

The V call is TRBV4-1, the J call TRBJ1-2; D remains ambiguous. Deletions cut 0 bases from V and 7 bases from J, with 15 bases between. The CDR3 runs 15 residues. Germline V gives CDR1 MGHRA, CDR2 YSYEKL. CDR3 in DNA: TGCGCCAGCAGCCAAGATGGTAGGTCTAACAGTGGCTACACCTTC. It translates to CASSQDGRSNSGYTF.

The J gene is TRBJ2-7, the V gene TRBV9, with D tentatively TRBD1 (5 bases). Per the germline V gene, CDR1 is SGDLS and CDR2 is YYNGEE. Trimming stripped 4 bases from V and 0 bases from J, with 11 bases between. The CDR3 has 14 residues. CDR3 sequence reads: CASSPRQISYEQYF. The CDR3 DNA reads as TGTGCCAGCAGCCCCCGACAGATCTCCTACGAGCAGTACTTC.

The genes are TRBV9 and TRBJ2-5, with TRBD2 matching 8 bases. Germline V lookup: CDR1 SGDLS, CDR2 YYNGEE. The length of the CDR3 is 15 residues. Germline trimming cut 9 bases from V and 0 bases from J; bases unmatched to any gene: 10. CDR3 in amino acids: CAKTNSGNHQETQYF. Written as DNA, the CDR3 is TGTGCCAAGACTAATAGCGGGAACCACCAAGAGACCCAGTACTTC.

This chain links TRBV6-2 or TRBV6-3 with TRBJ1-4; TRBD1 might be the D (6 bases). Per the germline V gene, CDR1 is MNHEY and CDR2 is SVGEGT. V lost 2 bases, J lost 6 bases, and 13 bases lay in between. This CDR3 spans 15 amino acids. The CDR3 loop is CASSYIRDTYEKLFF. DNA of the CDR3: TGTGCCAGCAGTTACATCCGGGACACCTATGAAAAACTGTTTTTT.

The chain is built from TRBV28 and TRBJ2-3; D uncertain. Trimming took off 2 bases at V and 3 bases at J, with 9 bases between the two ends. Looked up from germline, CDR1 is MDHEN and CDR2 is SYDVKM. The length of the CDR3 is 14 residues. The CDR3 nucleotides are TGTGCCAGCAGTTTAACTTCTCAGACAGATACGCAGTATTTT. It codes for CASSLTSQTDTQYF.

V and J are TRBV15 and TRBJ1-5; 8 positions agree with TRBD1. V lost 5 bases and J lost 5; bases outside the gene matches: 5. The CDR3 is 14 residues long. The germline V gene encodes CDR1 LNHNV and CDR2 YYDKDF (reference sequence). The CDR3 reads CATSGAGQDQPQHF. CDR3 coding DNA: TGTGCCACCAGCGGGGCGGGACAGGATCAGCCCCAGCATTTT.

This clone was observed a handful of times. The rearrangement links TRBV27 to TRBJ2-3, with 10 bases aligning to TRBD2. V gave up 5 bases and J gave up 6 bases; unmatched junction bases: 8. Germline V gene data show CDR1 as MNHEY and CDR2 as SMNVEV (reference sequence). This CDR3 is 15 amino acids long. The CDR3 DNA reads TGTGCCAGCAGTAGAGCGGGGGGGCGAGGGGATACGCAGTATTTT. Translated, it gives CASSRAGGRGDTQYF.